This TCR beta chain was sequenced in a study of cytomegalovirus exposure and HLA in healthy donors. The PCR contained 60 Vbeta and 13 Jbeta primers. TCRdb's table, derived via immunoSEQ multiplex PCR, lists solely in-frame clones and lacks some. The table includes roughly 200,000 clones, 70% to 80% detected once. The sequenced sample was PBMCs. The sequence was obtained from a woman aged 55-69 years in good health and CMV-seropositive.

CDR3 protein: CASGQGASGANVLTF. In DNA form, the CDR3 reads TGTGCCAGCGGACAGGGGGCCTCTGGGGCCAACGTCCTGACTTTC. This sequence joins TRBV2 and TRBJ2-6, with 11 bases fitting TRBD1. The CDR3 has 15 residues. Germline loops: CDR1 SNHLY, CDR2 FYNNEI. V lost 8 bases and J lost 0; bases outside the gene matches: 0.